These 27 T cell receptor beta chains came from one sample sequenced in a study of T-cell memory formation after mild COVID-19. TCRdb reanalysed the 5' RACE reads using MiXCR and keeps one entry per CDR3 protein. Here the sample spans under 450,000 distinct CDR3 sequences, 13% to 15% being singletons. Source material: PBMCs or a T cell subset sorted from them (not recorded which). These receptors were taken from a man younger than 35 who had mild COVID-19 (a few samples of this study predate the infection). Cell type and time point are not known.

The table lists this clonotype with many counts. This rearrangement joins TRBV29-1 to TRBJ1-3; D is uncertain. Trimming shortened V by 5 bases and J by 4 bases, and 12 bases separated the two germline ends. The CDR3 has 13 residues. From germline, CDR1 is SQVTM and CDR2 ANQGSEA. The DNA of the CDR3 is TGCAGCGTTCTCAGGTTACCCGGAAACACCATATATTTT. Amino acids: CSVLRLPGNTIYF.

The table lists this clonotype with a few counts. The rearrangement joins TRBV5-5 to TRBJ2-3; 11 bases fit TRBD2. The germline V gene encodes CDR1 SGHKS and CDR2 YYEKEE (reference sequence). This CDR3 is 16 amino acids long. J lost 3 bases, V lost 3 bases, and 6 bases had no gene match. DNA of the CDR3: TGTGCCAGCAGCTCCCTAATAGCGGGGGGGACAGATACGCAGTATTTT. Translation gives CASSSLIAGGTDTQYF.

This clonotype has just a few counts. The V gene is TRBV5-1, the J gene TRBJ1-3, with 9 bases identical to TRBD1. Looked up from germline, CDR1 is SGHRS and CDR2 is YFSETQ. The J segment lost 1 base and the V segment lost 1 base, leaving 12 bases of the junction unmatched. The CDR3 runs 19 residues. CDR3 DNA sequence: TGCGCCAGCAGCTTGATTGGGACAGGGCCTCGGACTTCTGGAAACACCATATATTTT. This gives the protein CASSLIGTGPRTSGNTIYF. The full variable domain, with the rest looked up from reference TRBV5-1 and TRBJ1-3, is KAGVTQTPRYLIKTRGQQVTLSCSPISGHRSVSWYQQTPGQGLQFLFEYFSETQRNKGNFPGRFSGRQFSNSRSEMNVSTLELGDSALYLCASSLIGTGPRTSGNTIYFGEGSWLTVV.

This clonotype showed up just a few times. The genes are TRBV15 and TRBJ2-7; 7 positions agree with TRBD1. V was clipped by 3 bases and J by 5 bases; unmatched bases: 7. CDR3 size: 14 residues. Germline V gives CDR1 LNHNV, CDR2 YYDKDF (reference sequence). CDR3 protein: CATSRRDSDDEQYV. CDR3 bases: TGTGCCACCAGCAGGAGGGACAGCGATGACGAGCAGTACGTC.

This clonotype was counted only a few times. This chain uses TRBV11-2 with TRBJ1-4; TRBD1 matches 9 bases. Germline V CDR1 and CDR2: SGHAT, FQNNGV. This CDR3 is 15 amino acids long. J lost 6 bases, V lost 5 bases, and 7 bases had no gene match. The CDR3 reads CASSDPGQGYEKLFF. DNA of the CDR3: TGTGCCAGCAGCGATCCGGGACAGGGTTATGAAAAACTGTTTTTT.

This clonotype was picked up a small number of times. The CDR3 nucleotides are TGTGCCATCAGGGGTGGGGCCGCGGAGACCCAGTACTTC. It is translated as CAIRGGAAETQYF. This rearrangement joins TRBV10-3 to TRBJ2-5; TRBD1 is a possible D gene (5 bases). V lost 6 bases to trimming and J lost 5 bases, with 13 bases between them. The CDR3 runs 13 residues. Germline-derived CDR1 and CDR2 are ENHRY and SYGVKD.

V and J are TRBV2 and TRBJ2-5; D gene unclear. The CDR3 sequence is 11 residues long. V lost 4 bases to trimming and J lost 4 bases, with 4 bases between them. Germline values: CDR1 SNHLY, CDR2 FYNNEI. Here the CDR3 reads CASSGPETQYF. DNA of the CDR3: TGTGCCAGCAGTGGCCCAGAGACCCAGTACTTC.

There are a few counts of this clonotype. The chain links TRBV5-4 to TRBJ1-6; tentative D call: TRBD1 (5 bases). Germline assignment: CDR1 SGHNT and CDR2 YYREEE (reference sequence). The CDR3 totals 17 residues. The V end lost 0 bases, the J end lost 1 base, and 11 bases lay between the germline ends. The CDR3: CASSLVPGLSYNSPLHF. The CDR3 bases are TGTGCCAGCAGCTTGGTTCCGGGACTATCCTATAATTCACCCCTCCACTTT.

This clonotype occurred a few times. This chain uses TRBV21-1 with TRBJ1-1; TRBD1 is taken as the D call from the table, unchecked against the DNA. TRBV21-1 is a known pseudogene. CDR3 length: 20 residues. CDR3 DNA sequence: TGTGCCAGCAGCAAATATCCCGACGGTTGGGCCGAGGGGCTGAACACTGAAGCTTTCTTT. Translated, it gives CASSKYPDGWAEGLNTEAFF.

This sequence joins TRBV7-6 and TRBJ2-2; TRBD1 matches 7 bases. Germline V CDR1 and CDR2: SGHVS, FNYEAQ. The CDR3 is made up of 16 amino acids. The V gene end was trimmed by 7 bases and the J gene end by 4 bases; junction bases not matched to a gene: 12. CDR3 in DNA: TGTGCCAGCATCCCCGGAGAGGGGGCGAGCACCGGGGAGCTGTTTTTT. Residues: CASIPGEGASTGELFF.

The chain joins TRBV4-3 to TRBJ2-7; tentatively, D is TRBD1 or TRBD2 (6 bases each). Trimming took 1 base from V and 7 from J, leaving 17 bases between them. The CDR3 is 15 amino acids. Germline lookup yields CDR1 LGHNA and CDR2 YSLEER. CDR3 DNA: TGCGCCAGCAGCCAAGGCCGCGCCGGAGGGGGAGAGCAGTACTTC. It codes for CASSQGRAGGGEQYF.

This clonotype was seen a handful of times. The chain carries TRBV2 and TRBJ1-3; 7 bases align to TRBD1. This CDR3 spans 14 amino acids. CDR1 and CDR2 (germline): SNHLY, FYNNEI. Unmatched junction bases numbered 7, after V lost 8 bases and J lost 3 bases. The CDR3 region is CASSIQGYGNTIYF. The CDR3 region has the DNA TGTGCCAGCTCAATACAGGGGTATGGAAACACCATATATTTT.

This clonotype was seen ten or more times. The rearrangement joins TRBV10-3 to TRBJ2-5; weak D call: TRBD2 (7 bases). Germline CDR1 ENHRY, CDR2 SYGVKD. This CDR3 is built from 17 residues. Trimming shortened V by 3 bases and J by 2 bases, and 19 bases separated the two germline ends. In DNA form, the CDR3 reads TGTGCCATCAGTGATAATAGGGGCAGGGGAGGGCAAGAGACCCAGTACTTC. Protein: CAISDNRGRGGQETQYF.

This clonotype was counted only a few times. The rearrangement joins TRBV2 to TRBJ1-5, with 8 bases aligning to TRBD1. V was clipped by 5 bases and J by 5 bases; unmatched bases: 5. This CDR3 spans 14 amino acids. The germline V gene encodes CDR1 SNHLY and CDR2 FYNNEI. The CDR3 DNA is TGTGCCAGCAGTCTCCAGGGGGCCGATCAGCCCCAGCATTTT. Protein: CASSLQGADQPQHF.

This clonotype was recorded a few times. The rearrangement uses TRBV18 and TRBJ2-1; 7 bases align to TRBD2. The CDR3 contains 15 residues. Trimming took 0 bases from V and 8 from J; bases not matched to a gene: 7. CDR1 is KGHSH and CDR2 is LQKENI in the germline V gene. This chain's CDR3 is CASSPPGLGIHEQFF. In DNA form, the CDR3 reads TGTGCCAGCTCACCACCCGGACTAGGTATCCATGAGCAGTTCTTC. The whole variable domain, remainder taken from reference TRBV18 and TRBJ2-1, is NAGVMQNPRHLVRRRGQEARLRCSPMKGHSHVYWYRQLPEEGLKFMVYLQKENIIDESGMPKERFSAEFPKEGPSILRIQQVVRGDSAAYFCASSPPGLGIHEQFFGPGTRLTVL.

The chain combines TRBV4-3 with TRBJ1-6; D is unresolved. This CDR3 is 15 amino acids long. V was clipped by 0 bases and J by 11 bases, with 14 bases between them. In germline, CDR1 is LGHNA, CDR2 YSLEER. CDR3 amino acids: CASSQDKERGTPLHF. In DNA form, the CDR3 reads TGCGCCAGCAGCCAAGATAAGGAACGCGGGACACCCCTCCACTTT.

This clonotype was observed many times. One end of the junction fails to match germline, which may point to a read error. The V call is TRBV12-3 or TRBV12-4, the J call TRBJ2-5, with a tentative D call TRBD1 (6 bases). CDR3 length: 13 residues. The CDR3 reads CASRLGQGETQYF. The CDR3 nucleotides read TGTGCCAGCAGATTAGGGCAGGGGGAGACCCAGTACTTC.

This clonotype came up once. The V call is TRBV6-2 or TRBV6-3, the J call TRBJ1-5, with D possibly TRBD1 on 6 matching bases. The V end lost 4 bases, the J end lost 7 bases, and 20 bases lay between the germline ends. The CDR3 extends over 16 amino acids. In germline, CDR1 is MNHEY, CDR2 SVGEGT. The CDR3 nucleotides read TGTGCCAGCAGTTTGAGGGGGGCCGGGCGGGGACAGCCCCAGCATTTT. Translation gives CASSLRGAGRGQPQHF.

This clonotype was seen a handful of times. The CDR3 spells CASSPGAPPSNEQYF. The CDR3 DNA reads TGTGCCAGCTCACCCGGGGCCCCTCCTTCCAACGAGCAGTACTTC. The chain links TRBV18 to TRBJ2-7, with D perhaps assigned TRBD1 or TRBD2 (5 bases each). Germline assignment: CDR1 KGHSH and CDR2 LQKENI. The V gene lost 3 bases and the J gene lost 5 bases, with 17 bases spanning the gap. The CDR3 is 15 residues long.

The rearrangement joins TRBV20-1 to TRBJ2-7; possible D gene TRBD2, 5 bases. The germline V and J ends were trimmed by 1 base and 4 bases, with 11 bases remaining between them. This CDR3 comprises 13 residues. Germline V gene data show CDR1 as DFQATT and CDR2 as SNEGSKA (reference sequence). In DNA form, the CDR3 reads TGCAGTGCTAGAGCCCTCGGGGAGTACGAGCAGTACGTC. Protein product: CSARALGEYEQYV.

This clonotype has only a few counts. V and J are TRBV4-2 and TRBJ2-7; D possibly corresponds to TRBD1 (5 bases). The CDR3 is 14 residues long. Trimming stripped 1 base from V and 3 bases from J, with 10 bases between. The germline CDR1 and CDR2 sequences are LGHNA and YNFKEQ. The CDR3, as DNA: TGTGCCAGCAGCCAAGGCGCAGGACACTACGAGCAGTACTTC. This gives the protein CASSQGAGHYEQYF.

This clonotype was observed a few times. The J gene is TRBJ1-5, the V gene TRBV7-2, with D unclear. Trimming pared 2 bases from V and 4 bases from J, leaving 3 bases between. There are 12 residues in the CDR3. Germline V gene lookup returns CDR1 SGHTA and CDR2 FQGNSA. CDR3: CASSLTNQPQHF. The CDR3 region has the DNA TGTGCCAGCAGCTTAACTAATCAGCCCCAGCATTTT.

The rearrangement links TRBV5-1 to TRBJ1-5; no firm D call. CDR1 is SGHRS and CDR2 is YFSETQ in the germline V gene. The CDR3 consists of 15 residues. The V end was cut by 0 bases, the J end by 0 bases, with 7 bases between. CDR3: CASSLGPYSNQPQHF. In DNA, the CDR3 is TGCGCCAGCAGCTTGGGACCTTATAGCAATCAGCCCCAGCATTTT. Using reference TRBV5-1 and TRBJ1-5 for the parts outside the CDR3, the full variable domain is KAGVTQTPRYLIKTRGQQVTLSCSPISGHRSVSWYQQTPGQGLQFLFEYFSETQRNKGNFPGRFSGRQFSNSRSEMNVSTLELGDSALYLCASSLGPYSNQPQHFGDGTRLSIL.

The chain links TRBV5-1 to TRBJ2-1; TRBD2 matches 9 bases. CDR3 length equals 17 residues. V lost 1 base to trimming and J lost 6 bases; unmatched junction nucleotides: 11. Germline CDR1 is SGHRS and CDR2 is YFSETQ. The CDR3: CASSLPKPGGGANEQFF. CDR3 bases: TGCGCCAGCAGCTTGCCTAAGCCGGGCGGGGGGGCCAATGAGCAGTTCTTC.

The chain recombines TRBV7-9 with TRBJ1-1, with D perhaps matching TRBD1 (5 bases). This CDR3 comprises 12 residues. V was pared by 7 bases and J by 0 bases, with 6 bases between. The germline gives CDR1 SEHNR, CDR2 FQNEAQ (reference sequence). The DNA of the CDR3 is TGTGCCAGCATGGACATGAACACTGAAGCTTTCTTT. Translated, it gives CASMDMNTEAFF.

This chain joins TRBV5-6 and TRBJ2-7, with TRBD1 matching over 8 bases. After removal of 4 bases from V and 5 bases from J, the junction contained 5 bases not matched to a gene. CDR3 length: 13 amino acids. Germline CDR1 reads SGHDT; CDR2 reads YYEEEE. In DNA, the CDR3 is TGTGCCAGCAGCCCCTTGGACAGGGACGAGCAGTACGTC. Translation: CASSPLDRDEQYV.

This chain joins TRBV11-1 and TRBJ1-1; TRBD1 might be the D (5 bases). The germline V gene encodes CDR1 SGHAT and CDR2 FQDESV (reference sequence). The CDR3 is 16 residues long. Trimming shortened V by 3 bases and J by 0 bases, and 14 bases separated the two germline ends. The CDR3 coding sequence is TGTGCCAGCAGCTTTGGGCAGGGTATAATGAACACTGAAGCTTTCTTT. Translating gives CASSFGQGIMNTEAFF.